These 2 T cell receptor beta chains were sequenced from one sample in a study of CD8 T cells in ankylosing spondylitis. General observations from the study: About 8 highly homologous variants made up a TCR beta motif that seemed to typify ankylosing spondylitis blood.

TCRdb ran MiXCR on the 5' RACE reads and lists one entry per CDR3 protein. The sample gives some 400,000 distinct CDR3 sequences, 20% to 25% of which show up once; roughly a sixth is in the top ten. The antigens these receptors bind are not known. Sequencing used blood, either unsorted or a sorted T cell fraction (not recorded which). Receptor source: a male donor with ankylosing spondylitis.

This clonotype was counted between two and nine times. The V and J genes are TRBV9 and TRBJ2-3; possibly TRBD2 for D (5 bases). This CDR3 is 12 amino acids long. V gave up 3 bases and J gave up 8 bases, with 10 bases separating them. The V gene's germline CDR1 is SGDLS and CDR2 YYNGEE. The CDR3 coding sequence is TGTGCCAGCAGCGGGCCTGGGAGTACGCAGTATTTT. It specifies CASSGPGSTQYF.

Worth noting for this clonotype: One junction end does not reproduce the germline sequence, and a read error may be involved. This chain connects TRBV5-8 to TRBJ2-5; unclear D gene. Germline assignment: CDR1 SGHTS and CDR2 YDEGEE. CDR3 length: 14 amino acids. The CDR3 reads CASILRQIQETQYF. The CDR3 DNA follows: TGTGCCAGCATCTTGCGGCAGATACAAGAGACCCAGTACTTC.